Below are 9 T cell receptor beta chains sequenced from a single sample in a study of blood T cell repertoires in COVID-19. The method was immunoSEQ multiplex PCR; TCRdb's version includes in-frame clones alone and lacks a portion of them. The sample has tens of thousands of clones; nearly 90% are singletons. Sequencing input: peripheral blood. The receptors here all came from a woman of 80 years or more with active or convalescent COVID-19.

This chain links TRBV5-5 with TRBJ2-7; D unresolved. This CDR3 comprises 11 residues. From germline, CDR1 is SGHKS and CDR2 YYEKEE (reference sequence). Trimming removed 2 bases from V and 7 bases from J, with 7 bases in between. The CDR3: CASSLLNEQYF. As DNA, the CDR3 is TGTGCCAGCAGCTTACTCAATGAGCAGTACTTC.

This clone has more than one count but fewer than ten. The chain is built from TRBV4-3 and TRBJ2-1; TRBD2 matches 7 bases. The length of the CDR3 is 15 residues. Germline CDR1 reads LGHNA; CDR2 reads YSLEER. V shed 0 bases and J 6 bases; nucleotides not matched to a gene: 5. The CDR3 bases are TGCGCCAGCAGCCAAGATCGGGGGAGGGGCAATGAGCAGTTCTTC. Translated: CASSQDRGRGNEQFF.

The chain combines TRBV5-1 with TRBJ2-7, with 10 nucleotides matching TRBD2. Trimming at V came to 2 bases and at J to 0 bases, leaving 2 bases not matched to a gene. This CDR3 region has 15 residues. Germline V CDR1 and CDR2: SGHRS, YFSETQ. Here the CDR3 reads CASSFGLADSYEQYF. The CDR3 DNA reads as TGCGCCAGCAGCTTTGGACTAGCGGACTCCTACGAGCAGTACTTC.

In DNA form, the CDR3 reads TGTGCCAGCAGCCGGGGACATAACACTGAAGCTTTCTTT. Its translation is CASSRGHNTEAFF. This chain links TRBV7-9 with TRBJ1-1; possible D gene TRBD1, 6 bases. The CDR3 length is 13 residues. V was clipped by 5 bases and J by 2 bases, with 9 bases between them. The germline CDR1 and CDR2 sequences are SEHNR and FQNEAQ (reference sequence).

The genes are TRBV7-2 and TRBJ1-1; TRBD1 matches at 7 bases. The germline V gene encodes CDR1 SGHTA and CDR2 FQGNSA. This CDR3 is built from 15 residues. The V and J ends lost 1 base and 2 bases, in that order; junction bases with no gene match: 4. This chain's CDR3 is CASSLDTGDNTEAFF. CDR3 sequence (DNA): TGTGCCAGCAGCTTAGATACAGGGGATAACACTGAAGCTTTCTTT.

This chain connects TRBV10-3 to TRBJ2-7, with D possibly TRBD1 on 6 matching bases. The germline V gene has CDR1 ENHRY and CDR2 SYGVKD. Trimming pared 7 bases from V and 0 bases from J, leaving 10 bases between. The CDR3 totals 13 residues. The CDR3 loop reads CAIKGHGSYEQYF. In DNA, the CDR3 is TGTGCCATCAAGGGACATGGCTCCTACGAGCAGTACTTC.

V usage is TRBV6-5 and J usage is TRBJ1-2, with unresolved D. Germline lookup yields CDR1 MNHEY and CDR2 SVGAGI. The CDR3 runs to 11 residues. Trimming pared 9 bases from V and 14 bases from J, leaving 19 bases between. CDR3 nucleotides: TGTGCCAGTATGGGAGTACAAAGCTTTACCTTC. Residues: CASMGVQSFTF.

This clone appeared a single time. V is TRBV19 and J is TRBJ2-1; 11 bases map to TRBD1. J gave up 8 bases and V 5 bases, and 5 bases lay outside the gene matches. Germline loops: CDR1 LNHDA, CDR2 SQIVND (reference sequence). The CDR3 runs 14 residues. In nucleotides, the CDR3 is TGTGCCAGTAGTCCGGGACAGGGGGGATATGAGCAGTTCTTC. This codes for CASSPGQGGYEQFF. Filled out from reference TRBV19 and TRBJ2-1, the complete variable domain reads DGGITQSPKYLFRKEGQNVTLSCEQNLNHDAMYWYRQDPGQGLRLIYYSQIVNDFQKGDIAEGYSVSREKKESFPLTVTSAQKNPTAFYLCASSPGQGGYEQFFGPGTRLTVL.

This clone has more than one count but fewer than ten. This chain uses TRBV7-9 with TRBJ1-1; D not resolved. There are 13 residues in the CDR3. The V end lost 7 bases, the J end lost 5 bases, and 14 bases lay between the germline ends. The germline gives CDR1 SEHNR, CDR2 FQNEAQ (reference sequence). The CDR3 sequence: CASTPFSRTEAFF. Here the CDR3 DNA reads TGTGCCAGCACCCCTTTTTCGAGGACTGAAGCTTTCTTT.